This TCR beta chain was recorded in a study of molecular identifiers for immune sequencing clone quantification. Points on this clonotype: Sequence at one end of the junction differs from germline and may be a read error.

CDR1 and CDR2 from the germline V gene are LNHDA and SQIVND (reference sequence). CDR3 length: 14 amino acids. Using its own MiXCR run on the PCR reads, TCRdb lists one record per CDR3 protein. The data hold under 600,000 distinct CDR3 sequences, with 25% observed a single time. The TCR sequence derives from a human donor in good health. Some libraries in this study had Jurkat cell RNA spiked in. This rearrangement joins TRBV19 to TRBJ2-3; tentative D call: TRBD2 (5 bases). Input material: naive CD8+ T cells from blood, with Jurkat cell RNA spiked in. The subset here: FACS-sorted CD8+CD4-CCR7+CD45RA+ naive T cells. Written as DNA, the CDR3 is TGTGCCAGTAGTGTGGGGAGCGGCTTAGATGCGCAGTATTTT. It specifies CASSVGSGLDAQYF.